This T cell receptor beta chain comes out of a study of cytomegalovirus exposure and HLA in healthy donors (dated by TCRdb to about 2017). Concerning the study at large: An earlier analysis of roughly 570 of the donors reported roughly 300 Gb of sequence data and 100 million to 120 million unique TCR beta sequences obtained from approximately 180 million T cells. Roughly 300 gigabases of sequencing data and 91 million or so unique TCR sequences made up an early release that covered under 750 HLA-typed donors. Of the roughly 400 genotyped donors, approximately 82% fell in the genetic ancestry cluster associated with self-reported Caucasian donors. The study was designed to test whether signatures of past pathogen exposure could be identified by cataloging public T cell receptors. Using immunosequencing, the study profiled T cell repertoires from 666 subjects and related those repertoires to cytomegalovirus serostatus. Along with the roughly 700-subject first cohort, a separate validation cohort of over a hundred different subjects was used. To predict cytomegalovirus infection status, the study combined high-throughput TCR immunosequencing, statistical association of individual TCRs with disease status, and machine learning. In a later analysis, previously published TCR beta repertoires from several hundred donors were re-analyzed and high-resolution HLA genotyping was added so that TCR occurrence patterns could be studied. In the later analysis, no new phenotypic data were used to find candidate immune exposures; instead, reliance was placed on TCR beta sequences and their occurrence across donors. To decide whether each TCR beta V gene segment behaved as functional or pseudogenic, an earlier analysis of some 580 of the donors relied on high-throughput TCR beta sequencing. Donor age, sex, ethnicity and CMV serostatus were collected together with the repertoire data. In a later genetic analysis, genome-wide SNP genotypes for 398 of the 666 donors were used, and that subset was treated as a discovery cohort. Every discovery cohort repertoire had been produced on one sequencing platform. Class I and class II HLA loci were covered by the typing at four-digit resolution. The number of typed donors differed by locus: roughly 620-630 for A, B, C, DRB1 and DQB1; roughly 510 for DQA1; 606 for DPA1; and about 470 for DPB1. Four or five DR-DQ haplotypes were handled as single units for association and clustering because linkage in the cohort was strong. Among roughly 370 genotyped donors of the cohort, an average of around 240,000 unique TCR beta nucleotide sequences were sequenced per donor, roughly 20% of them non-productive. What the authors observed across the whole study: HLA typing was unavailable for some donors at each locus, so association tests used only the typed subset. The earlier analysis of about 600 of the donors excluded 15 to 20 rarely observed V segments, including chromosome 9 orphons, because counts were too low. Strong co-occurrence of HLA alleles, especially DR and DQ, made assigning TCR associations to individual alleles difficult. A cluster of highly shared sequence variants was judged likely to represent a technical artifact of the sequencing pipeline. Compared with equally common non-associated chains, HLA-associated TCR beta chains in a later analysis were more clonally expanded and had lower generation probabilities. In a later analysis, TCR association rates were found to vary across HLA loci, with the most associated TCRs seen for DRB1 alleles and the fewest for HLA-C alleles. In this cohort, only TCR beta chains were sequenced, and detectable features were limited by the absence of alpha or paired-chain data. The authors suggested that the approach could potentially be extended to other disease states and immunological phenotypes. Correlated functional status among segregating V segments might reflect linkage disequilibrium, but an unknown experimental factor could not be ruled out. A few of the identified cytomegalovirus-associated TCR beta chains were confirmed in vitro to be specific for cytomegalovirus antigens. Sequencing depth was assumed to be roughly uniform across donors in the presence/absence analyses, though that assumption may not hold. Compared with the approximately 600-donor mean, donors in an Asian-associated ancestry cluster had fewer N-insertions in productive TCRs, according to a later genetic analysis. The classifier was reported to diagnose cytomegalovirus status with high specificity and sensitivity in both the original and validation cohorts. Most TCR sequences were seen in very few donors, while some public TCRs were found in many individuals. The 87-base-pair reads could not distinguish some IMGT-functional V segments, including TRBV6-2 and TRBV6-3, so those segments were excluded. CMV serostatus was the only immune exposure information available for the cohort. A further reported finding was that TCR beta sequences accurately predicted the HLA-A and HLA-B alleles for most subjects in the first cohort. At a false discovery rate of 0.05, a later analysis linked roughly 17,000 TCR beta sequences to specific HLA alleles. In the study, around 150 TCR beta chains were listed as associated with cytomegalovirus. A later analysis found that most CMV-associated TCR beta chains appeared HLA-restricted, with HLA associations seemingly driven largely by CMV exposure. According to a later analysis, parvovirus B19, influenza, CMV and Epstein-Barr virus appeared linked to several top co-occurrence clusters. V-gene and J-gene trimming of TCR beta chains was associated with a missense DCLRE1C variant in a later genetic analysis, and the association was replicated in an independent cohort. In an earlier analysis of about 600 of the donors, most TCR beta V segments appeared in productive rearrangements about 90% or about 30% of the time, broadly matching IMGT annotations.

The cohort comprised some 730 healthy bone marrow donors. At the time of sampling, every cohort member was nominally healthy, though immune exposures that went unrecorded were likely present. The donor tested CMV seronegative and was one of the 352 seronegative cohort members. A peripheral blood sample was collected from each donor, and TCR beta sequencing was performed on peripheral blood mononuclear cells. Genomic DNA extraction from the blood cell samples was performed with the Qiagen DNeasy Blood Extraction Kit. The V and J ends are trimmed by 7 bases and 2 bases, leaving 7 bases between them. The germline V gene yields SNHLY for CDR1 and FYNNEI for CDR2. The CDR3 holds 12 amino acids from the cysteine to the phenylalanine. The read is trimmed to its CDR3 DNA, 36 bases read in frame from base 1. Worth noting for this clone: No cognate antigen has been identified for it. The sample holds no much larger clone one base away, and base qualities are not on file.

The receptor library was made with the immunoSEQ multiplex PCR assay. For the multiplex PCR, a mixture combining 60 forward primers for TCR Vbeta segments and 13 reverse primers for TCR Jbeta segments was used. Amplification of the CDR3 region of rearranged TCR beta genes was performed with a multiplex PCR assay on genomic DNA. On the Illumina HiSeq System, the amplified TCR beta libraries were sequenced as 87-base-pair reads. As for how the authors treated the data: In a later analysis, tens of millions of unique TCR beta chains were counted across the 666 repertoires, and about 9.9 million of these chains were shared by at least two donors. To remove PCR and sequencing errors, raw reads were error-corrected and collapsed into unique sequences using a nearest-neighbor algorithm that merged closely related sequences. Alignment of CDR3 sequences to IMGT reference sequences was used to assign V, D and J gene segments. For a sequence to be retained, a match of at least six nucleotides to both a V gene segment and a J gene segment was required. A rearrangement was called productive if the CDR3 had no stop codons and remained in frame with V and J, and every other rearrangement was called non-productive. CDR3 was defined according to IMGT convention as the region running from the second conserved V-encoded cysteine to the conserved J-encoded phenylalanine. In an earlier analysis of just under 600 of the donors, sequences lacking an unambiguous match to a single V gene segment were excluded. An earlier analysis of a few hundred of the donors classified V segments as functional when productive rearrangements were above 56.7% and as segregating when the standard deviation between donors was above 5%. To diagnose cytomegalovirus status from the catalog of TCR beta chain sequences, a statistical classification framework was built. A later analysis assigned V and J genes by comparing TCR nucleotide sequences with IMGT/GENE-DB human TR gene sequences. In a later analysis, CDR3 sequences and most-parsimonious VDJ recombination scenarios were assigned using the TCRdist pipeline. In a later analysis, each TCR beta chain was defined by its CDR3 amino acid sequence together with its V-gene family, and reads lacking a unique V-gene family were excluded. In a later analysis, 500 to 700 highly shared, low-generation-probability nucleotide sequences were removed to address suspected cross-contamination and a sequencing artifact. In a later analysis, a clonal expansion index for each public chain was calculated from normalized within-repertoire ranks of inferred template counts. In a later analysis, generation probabilities were computed with a VDJ recombination model fitted to out-of-frame rearrangements, and the resulting probabilities were checked against IGoR. In a later analysis, TCR-TCR, TCR-HLA and TCR-CMV co-occurrence was scored with hypergeometric tests, and a repertoire-size bias correction was applied to TCR pairs. A later analysis estimated false discovery rates by permuting HLA or CMV assignments 20 times. In a later analysis, co-occurring TCRs were grouped using DBSCAN, and TCRdist sequence similarity was added for clustering within HLA-allele-positive subsets. For co-occurrence clustering, repertoires with fewer than 30,000 or more than 120,000 public chains were excluded, along with five or six repertoires with anomalous nucleotide sharing. TCRdb stores this immuneACCESS table with in-frame sequences only. Part of the clones is absent; in the studies checked, under half of the shortfall reflects unresolved V genes, and no reason is known for the rest. D and trimming were read from the DNA, whereas the V and J calls and clone size are those reported in that table. This sample lists 200,000 to 300,000 clones; about 88% were detected once. Of the sample, 0.24% is held by the ten largest clones.

Recombination linked TRBV2 to TRBJ2-3; the D gene identity is not certain. Specimen: PBMCs. This clonotype originated in a girl under 10 years old in good health and CMV-seronegative. The CDR3 has the sequence CASNAHTDTQYF. At the DNA level, the sequence is TGTGCCAGCAACGCACACACAGATACGCAGTATTTT.